This T cell receptor beta chain came from a study of shared clonotypes between healthy human individuals. This clone has just one count. The CDR3 is 16 residues long. V was pared by 0 bases and J by 2 bases, with 13 bases between. Germline values: CDR1 SGDLS, CDR2 YYNGEE. Sequenced by immunoSEQ multiplex PCR; TCRdb stores in-frame clones only, minus some. The sample carries roughly 2.6 million clones, more than 80% recorded once. The specimen sequenced was naive CD4+ T cells sorted from blood. Sample subset: CD45RA+ positively selected. This clonotype originated in a man between 18 and 29 years old in good health. The rearrangement uses TRBV9 and TRBJ2-3, with D possibly being TRBD1 (5 bases). Here the CDR3 DNA reads TGTGCCAGCAGCGTAGGACAGCGACCAAACACAGATACGCAGTATTTT. Protein product: CASSVGQRPNTDTQYF.